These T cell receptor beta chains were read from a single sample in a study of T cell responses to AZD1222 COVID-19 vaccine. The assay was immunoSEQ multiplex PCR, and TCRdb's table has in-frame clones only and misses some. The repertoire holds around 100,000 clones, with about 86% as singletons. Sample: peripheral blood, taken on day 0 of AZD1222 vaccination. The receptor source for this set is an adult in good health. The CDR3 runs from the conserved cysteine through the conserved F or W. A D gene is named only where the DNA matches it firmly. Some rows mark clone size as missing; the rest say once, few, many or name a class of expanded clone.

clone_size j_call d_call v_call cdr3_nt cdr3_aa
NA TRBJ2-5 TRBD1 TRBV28 TGTGCCAGCAGCCGTACTGGACAGGGCCAAGAGACCCAGTACTTC CASSRTGQGQETQYF
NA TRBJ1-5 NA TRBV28 TGTGCCAGCAGTATACAGGGTCCGGGTCAGCCCCAGCATTTT CASSIQGPGQPQHF
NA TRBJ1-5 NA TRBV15 TGTGCCACCAGCAGGAACCTGGGGGGGAATCAGCCCCAGCATTTT CATSRNLGGNQPQHF
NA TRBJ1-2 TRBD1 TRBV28 TGTGCCAGCAGCACGACAGGGGGCTACTATGGCTACACCTTC CASSTTGGYYGYTF
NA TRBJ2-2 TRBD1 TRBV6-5 TGTGCCAGCAGGGGGACAGGCACCGGGGAGCTGTTTTTT CASRGTGTGELFF
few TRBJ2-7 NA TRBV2 TGTGCCAGCAGTGATCAGGGGAGCTCCTACGAGCAGTACTTC CASSDQGSSYEQYF
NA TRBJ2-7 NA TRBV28 TGTGCCAGCAGTTTAGCGACCTACGAGCAGTACTTC CASSLATYEQYF
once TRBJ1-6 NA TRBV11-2 TGTGCCAGCAGCTTAGAGGGTTCAACCCTCCACTTT CASSLEGSTLHF
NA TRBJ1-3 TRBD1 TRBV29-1 TGCAGCTCTGGGGGACAGGGGGATCTTTCTGGAAACACCATATATTTT CSSGGQGDLSGNTIYF
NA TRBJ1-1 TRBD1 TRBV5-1 TGCGCCAGCAGCCTCGGACAGGGTCGCACTGAAGCTTTCTTT CASSLGQGRTEAFF
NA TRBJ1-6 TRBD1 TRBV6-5 TGTGCCAGCAGTCCTTACCGGGACAGCAATTCACCCCTCCACTTT CASSPYRDSNSPLHF
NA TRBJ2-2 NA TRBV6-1 TGTGCCAGCAGTGAACAAACAGGGTGGATCGGGGAGCTGTTTTTT CASSEQTGWIGELFF
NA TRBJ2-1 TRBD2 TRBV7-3 TGTGCCAGCAGCGGCCCCAGCGGGGGGGCCTACAATGAGCAGTTCTTC CASSGPSGGAYNEQFF
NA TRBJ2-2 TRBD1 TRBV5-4 TGTGCCATTAACAGGGGCAACACCGGGGAGCTGTTTTTT CAINRGNTGELFF
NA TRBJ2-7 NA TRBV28 TGTGCCAGCAGTTTAGGGGGGGGACAGGTCTACGAGCAGTACTTC CASSLGGGQVYEQYF
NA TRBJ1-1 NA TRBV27 TGTGCCAGCCAAAAGTCAATGGGCGGAAGGAACACTGAAGCTTTCTTT CASQKSMGGRNTEAFF
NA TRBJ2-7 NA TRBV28 TGTGCCAGCGGAATCTACGAGCAGTACTTC CASGIYEQYF
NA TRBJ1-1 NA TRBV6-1 TGTGCCAGCAGTGAAGCACACGAGAACACTGAAGCTTTCTTT CASSEAHENTEAFF
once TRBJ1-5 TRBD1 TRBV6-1 TGTGCCAGCAGTGGAGGGACAGGGGGCACGGGAGGTCAGCCCCAGCATTTT CASSGGTGGTGGQPQHF
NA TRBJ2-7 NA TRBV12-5 TGTGCTAGTGGTTTGAAGACAAACAGCTACGAGCAGTACTTC CASGLKTNSYEQYF
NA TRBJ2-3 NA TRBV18 TGTGCCAGCTCATCAGACAGGACAGATACGCAGTATTTT CASSSDRTDTQYF
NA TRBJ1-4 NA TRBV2 TGTGCCAGCAGGACAAATGAAAAACTGTTTTTT CASRTNEKLFF
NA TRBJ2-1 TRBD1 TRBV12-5 TGTGCTAGTGGTTTGGGTGTACAGGGGGGTGAACAGTTCTTC CASGLGVQGGEQFF
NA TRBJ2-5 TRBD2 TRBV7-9 TGTGCCGGACACACCCTCGGGGGGGGCCAAGAGACCCAGTACTTC CAGHTLGGGQETQYF
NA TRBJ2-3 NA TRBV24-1 TGTGCCACCAGTAGTGGGGGCACAGATACGCAGTATTTT CATSSGGTDTQYF
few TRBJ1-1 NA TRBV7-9 TGTGCCAGCCAAGGGCAGGGGAACACTGAAGCTTTCTTT CASQGQGNTEAFF
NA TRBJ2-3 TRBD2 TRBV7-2 TGTGCCAGCAGCCTTCCCACGGGGCGGGGGGACACAGATACGCAGTATTTT CASSLPTGRGDTDTQYF
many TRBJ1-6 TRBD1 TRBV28 TGTGCCAGCAGGGGGACAGCCAATAATTCACCCCTCCACTTT CASRGTANNSPLHF
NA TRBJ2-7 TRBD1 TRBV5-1 TGCGCCAGCAGCCACAAACAGGGGGAGCAGTACTTC CASSHKQGEQYF
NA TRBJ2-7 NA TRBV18 TGTGCCAGCTCACCAAGCCAAGCGGGCCTCTCCTACGAGCAGTACTTC CASSPSQAGLSYEQYF
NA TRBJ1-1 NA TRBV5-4 TGTGCCAGCAGCTATGGGGGGGGGACAGAAGCTTTCTTT CASSYGGGTEAFF
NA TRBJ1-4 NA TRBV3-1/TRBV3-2 TGTGCCAGCACACATTCAGCTAAAGGTGAAAAACTGTTTTTT CASTHSAKGEKLFF
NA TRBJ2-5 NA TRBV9 TGTGCCAGCAGCGGGTTCCGGGACCCCCAAGAGACCCAGTACTTC CASSGFRDPQETQYF
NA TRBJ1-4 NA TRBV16 TGTGCCAGCAGCCAAGGGACGGCAAATGAAAAACTGTTTTTT CASSQGTANEKLFF
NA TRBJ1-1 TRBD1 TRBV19 TGTGCCAGTATTCAGGGGGCGTGGACTGAAGCTTTCTTT CASIQGAWTEAFF
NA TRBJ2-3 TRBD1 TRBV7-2 TGTGCCAGCAGCCCGCGGACAGGGGGCCCGGGAGATACGCAGTATTTT CASSPRTGGPGDTQYF
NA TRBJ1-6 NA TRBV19 TGTGCCAGTAGTGAGGACAGAAATTCACCCCTCCACTTT CASSEDRNSPLHF
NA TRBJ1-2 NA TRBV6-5 TGTGCCAGCAATACAATGACAGTATTCTATGGCTACACCTTC CASNTMTVFYGYTF
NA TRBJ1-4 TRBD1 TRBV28 TGTGCCAGCGCGGCTCCGGGACAGGGTTCAGAAAAACTGTTTTTT CASAAPGQGSEKLFF
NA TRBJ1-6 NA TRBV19 TGTGCCAGTAGTACCAGTTATAATTCACCCCTCCACTTT CASSTSYNSPLHF
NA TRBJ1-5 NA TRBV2 TGTGCCAGCAGTGCCGGGACCAGCGCTCGGAATCAGCCCCAGCATTTT CASSAGTSARNQPQHF
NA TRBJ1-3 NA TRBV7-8 TGTGCCAGCAGCTCTACAGGGCCATCTTCACTAAACACCATATATTTT CASSSTGPSSLNTIYF
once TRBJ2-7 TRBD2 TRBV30 TGTGCCTGGAGTTTGACTAGCGGGAGGTTCTACGAGCAGTACTTC CAWSLTSGRFYEQYF
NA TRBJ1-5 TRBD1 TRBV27 TGTGCCAGCAGTCCGCAGGGGGCCCGACAGCCCCAGCATTTT CASSPQGARQPQHF
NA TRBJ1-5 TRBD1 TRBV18 TGTGCCAGCTCGCGAGACAGGGTAGATCAGCCCCAGCATTTT CASSRDRVDQPQHF
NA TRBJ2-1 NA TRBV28 TGTGCCAGCAGTTTTAACAGGGCCTACAATGAGCAGTTCTTC CASSFNRAYNEQFF
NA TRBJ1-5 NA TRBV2 TGTGCCAGCAGTGAGGGGGGTAATCAGCCCCAGCATTTT CASSEGGNQPQHF